What follows are 20 T cell receptor beta chains derived from one specimen sequenced in a study of blood T cell repertoires in COVID-19 (dated by TCRdb to about 2020). Receptors were amplified or captured by the immunoSEQ multiplex PCR assay. TCRdb mirrors the immuneACCESS table, restricted to in-frame sequences. Some clones are absent from its copies; in checked studies, under half trace to an unresolved V gene, and the reason for the others is unknown. Present in this sample are about 130,000 clones, about nine tenths of which were seen just once. The ten largest clones take up over 10% of the sample. What was sequenced was peripheral blood. The origin of the receptors is a woman aged 65 to 85 with COVID-19, enrolled during active disease.

The rearrangement uses TRBV6-5 and TRBJ2-7; 10 bases fit TRBD1. With V trimmed by 2 bases and J by 0 bases, 4 bases remained unmatched. Germline V CDR1 and CDR2: MNHEY, SVGAGI. The CDR3 has 16 amino acids. The CDR3 loop is CASSYAGTGVSYEQYF. As DNA, the CDR3 is TGTGCCAGCAGTTACGCCGGGACAGGGGTCTCCTACGAGCAGTACTTC.

V and J are TRBV9 and TRBJ1-1; D is possibly TRBD1 (6 bases). Germline assignment: CDR1 SGDLS and CDR2 YYNGEE. Trimming shortened V by 0 bases and J by 8 bases, and 14 bases separated the two germline ends. This CDR3 has 14 amino acids. This CDR3 reads CASSVAGAGVEAFF. Written as DNA, the CDR3 is TGTGCCAGCAGCGTAGCTGGGGCAGGGGTAGAAGCTTTCTTT.

The V call is TRBV5-1, the J call TRBJ1-2, with TRBD1 matching 7 bases. V trimming: 3 bases; J trimming: 8 bases; junction bases outside the gene matches: 7. The germline gives CDR1 SGHRS, CDR2 YFSETQ. The length of the CDR3 is 13 residues. This chain's CDR3 is CASSSDYRGGYTF. CDR3 sequence (DNA): TGCGCCAGCAGCTCGGATTACAGGGGCGGCTACACCTTC.

This chain links TRBV3-1 (or the pseudogene TRBV3-2) with TRBJ1-1; no clear D. Trimming took off 4 bases at V and 0 bases at J, with 9 bases between the two ends. CDR3 length equals 14 residues. Per germline, CDR1 LGHDT and CDR2 YNNKEL (reference sequence). CDR3 sequence (DNA): TGTGCCAGCAGCCCCAACAGCTTGAACACTGAAGCTTTCTTT. Translation: CASSPNSLNTEAFF.

This rearrangement joins TRBV6-5 to TRBJ1-3; D remains ambiguous. Trimming shortened V by 6 bases and J by 9 bases, and 21 bases separated the two germline ends. The CDR3 contains 15 residues. In germline, CDR1 is MNHEY, CDR2 SVGAGI. The CDR3 nucleotides read TGTGCCAGCAGACCCCCGGGGTCGGGGATCGGCACCATATATTTT. This codes for CASRPPGSGIGTIYF.

The chain has TRBV2 and TRBJ1-2; D is unclear. The germline V gene encodes CDR1 SNHLY and CDR2 FYNNEI. V shed 0 bases and J shed 11 bases, with 4 bases lying between them. CDR3 length: 10 amino acids. The CDR3 here is CASSEASYTF. CDR3 nucleotide sequence: TGTGCCAGCAGTGAAGCGAGTTACACCTTC.

V is TRBV29-1 and J is TRBJ2-2; tentative D call: TRBD1 (6 bases). Germline values: CDR1 SQVTM, CDR2 ANQGSEA. The V end lost 7 bases, the J end lost 3 bases, and 15 bases lay between the germline ends. The CDR3 is 14 residues long. The CDR3 sequence is CSATQRQDTGELFF. The CDR3 DNA sequence: TGCAGCGCCACGCAGAGACAGGACACCGGGGAGCTGTTTTTT.

The V call is TRBV5-1, the J call TRBJ2-3, with D perhaps matching TRBD1 (6 bases). Trimming cost V 0 bases and J 6 bases, with 20 bases left between them. The CDR3 contains 17 residues. Germline V gives CDR1 SGHRS, CDR2 YFSETQ. CDR3 region: CASSLVRGRGIMDTQYF. Written as DNA, the CDR3 is TGCGCCAGCAGCTTGGTTCGGGGCAGGGGTATAATGGATACGCAGTATTTT.

This clone was found a few times. The chain combines TRBV5-6 with TRBJ1-5; maybe TRBD1 (6 bases). Germline assignment: CDR1 SGHDT and CDR2 YYEEEE. The CDR3 length is 16 residues. The V end was cut by 5 bases, the J end by 3 bases, with 18 bases between. DNA for the CDR3: TGTGCCAGCAGTTCCGCGGGTGGACAGATCAATCAGCCCCAGCATTTT. This translates into CASSSAGGQINQPQHF.

The rearrangement joins TRBV27 to TRBJ2-6; 8 nucleotides agree with TRBD2. Germline CDR1 and CDR2: MNHEY and SMNVEV (reference sequence). The CDR3 sequence is 19 residues long. J lost 2 bases, V lost 7 bases, and 16 bases had no gene match. The CDR3 spells CASILVGGAGPTGANVLTF. For the CDR3, the DNA is TGTGCCAGCATCTTAGTCGGGGGGGCCGGACCAACTGGGGCCAACGTCCTGACTTTC. The complete variable domain, with remaining parts taken from reference TRBV27 and TRBJ2-6, reads EAQVTQNPRYLITVTGKKLTVTCSQNMNHEYMSWYRQDPGLGLRQIYYSMNVEVTDKGDVPEGYKVSRKEKRNFPLILESPSPNQTSLYFCASILVGGAGPTGANVLTFGAGSRLTVL.

V gene TRBV25-1 combines with J gene TRBJ1-1; D gene ambiguous. CDR1 is MGHDK, CDR2 SYGVNS, per germline. The CDR3 covers 16 residues. Between the trimmed V and J ends, which lost 3 bases and 0 bases, there was a span of 14 bases. Written as DNA, the CDR3 is TGTGCCAGCAGTGACTCCTCTTTGTCGGTGAACACTGAAGCTTTCTTT. It codes for CASSDSSLSVNTEAFF.

The chain joins TRBV3-1 (or the pseudogene TRBV3-2) to TRBJ1-2; 8 nucleotides agree with TRBD1. J gave up 1 base and V 0 bases, and 13 bases lay outside the gene matches. Per the germline V gene, CDR1 is LGHDT and CDR2 is YNNKEL (reference sequence). This CDR3 is built from 19 residues. CDR3 nucleotides: TGTGCCAGCAGCCAAGAAACAGGACAGGGAAAACCTATTAACTATGGCTACACCTTC. Translated: CASSQETGQGKPINYGYTF.

V gene TRBV19 combines with J gene TRBJ2-5; D possibly corresponds to TRBD2 (8 bases). The CDR3 runs 13 residues. V lost 9 bases and J lost 3, with 14 bases in between. Per the germline V gene, CDR1 is LNHDA and CDR2 is SQIVND (reference sequence). The CDR3 DNA reads TGTGCCAGCCGGGAGGGGGCTGAAGAGACCCAGTACTTC. Its protein product is CASREGAEETQYF.

The count of this clone is one. The rearrangement links TRBV2 to TRBJ1-1; weak D call: TRBD1 (5 bases). V lost 0 bases and J 2 bases, leaving 13 bases between the germline ends. This CDR3 is built from 16 residues. Looked up from germline, CDR1 is SNHLY and CDR2 is FYNNEI. The CDR3 DNA reads TGTGCCAGCAGTGAAGCGCTTTTTAGGGGCAACACTGAAGCTTTCTTT. This gives the protein CASSEALFRGNTEAFF.

The chain couples TRBV27 to TRBJ1-2; TRBD1 is a possible D gene (6 bases). Germline CDR1 MNHEY, CDR2 SMNVEV (reference sequence). This CDR3 has 13 amino acids. V was shortened by 5 bases and J by 4 bases, with 11 bases between the two germline ends. The CDR3 loop is CASSKDRIYGYTF. CDR3 sequence (DNA): TGTGCCAGCAGTAAGGACAGAATCTATGGCTACACCTTC.

The chain links TRBV7-9 to TRBJ1-3; TRBD1 agrees at 7 bases. Germline-derived CDR1 and CDR2 are SEHNR and FQNEAQ (reference sequence). This CDR3 is 17 amino acids long. Germline trimming cut 7 bases from V and 0 bases from J; bases unmatched to any gene: 12. In DNA, the CDR3 is TGTGCCAGCAAGTCCGGGACAGCACTTTCCTCTGGAAACACCATATATTTT. Its translation: CASKSGTALSSGNTIYF. The entire variable domain, with the rest obtained from reference TRBV7-9 and TRBJ1-3, is as follows: DTGVSQNPRHKITKRGQNVTFRCDPISEHNRLYWYRQTLGQGPEFLTYFQNEAQLEKSRLLSDRFSAERPKGSFSTLEIQRTEQGDSAMYLCASKSGTALSSGNTIYFGEGSWLTVV.

The chain joins TRBV9 to TRBJ1-5; a possible D gene is TRBD1 (5 bases). In germline, CDR1 is SGDLS, CDR2 YYNGEE. Deletions cut 3 bases from V and 4 bases from J, with 8 bases between. The CDR3 spans 13 residues. In nucleotides, the CDR3 is TGTGCCAGCAGCGGGGGGAGGAATCAGCCCCAGCATTTT. Its protein product is CASSGGRNQPQHF.

This clone was recorded only once. J is TRBJ2-1 and V is TRBV2; 8 bases align to TRBD2. CDR1 is SNHLY and CDR2 is FYNNEI in the germline V gene. This CDR3 spans 16 amino acids. V lost 4 bases to trimming and J lost 6 bases; unmatched junction nucleotides: 11. In DNA, the CDR3 is TGTGCCAGCAGTGGGGGTGGCGGGGGGCCTGTCAATGAGCAGTTCTTC. It is translated as CASSGGGGGPVNEQFF.

The chain employs TRBV4-2 and TRBJ2-2; 9 positions agree with TRBD1. CDR3 length equals 15 residues. Germline V gene lookup returns CDR1 LGHNA and CDR2 YNFKEQ. The V gene end was trimmed by 6 bases and the J gene end by 7 bases; junction bases not matched to a gene: 9. The CDR3 DNA reads as TGTGCCAGCAGAAACAGGGGGCGCTTAATCGGGGAGCTGTTTTTT. Translated: CASRNRGRLIGELFF.

The chain employs TRBV5-1 and TRBJ2-5; 8 bases fit TRBD2. The CDR3 extends over 15 amino acids. Germline V gene data show CDR1 as SGHRS and CDR2 as YFSETQ. The ends lost 4 bases at V and 4 bases at J; junction bases unmatched: 9. CDR3 nucleotide sequence: TGCGCCAGCAGCCTTATAGGACTAGCCGGAGAGACCCAGTACTTC. Amino acid sequence: CASSLIGLAGETQYF.